A single sample is the source of the 3 T cell receptor beta chains below, sequenced in a study of T cell responses to AZD1222 COVID-19 vaccine. TCRdb's copy holds only in-frame clones and misses some; the assay was immunoSEQ multiplex PCR. The sample holds around 180,000 clones; approximately 90% are singletons and the top ten take around 2.9%. The sample was peripheral blood, taken on day 0 of AZD1222 vaccination. All receptors derive from an adult in good health.

This clone was picked up one time. This chain connects TRBV7-2 to TRBJ2-5; TRBD1 might be the D (5 bases). The V end lost 4 bases, the J end lost 4 bases, and 16 bases lay between the germline ends. The CDR3 totals 15 residues. From germline, CDR1 is SGHTA and CDR2 FQGNSA. In DNA, the CDR3 is TGTGCCAGCAGCTCGGACACTGGGGTTGGAGAGACCCAGTACTTC. It yields the protein CASSSDTGVGETQYF.

This chain connects TRBV23-1 to TRBJ1-4; no clear D gene. TRBV23-1 is an ORF for which the function is uncertain. V lost 0 bases to trimming and J lost 1 base, with 12 bases between them. There are 17 residues in the CDR3. This CDR3 is CASSQSIMGITNEKLFF. The CDR3 coding sequence is TGCGCCAGCAGTCAATCGATTATGGGTATAACTAATGAAAAACTGTTTTTT.

The chain recombines TRBV7-9 with TRBJ1-6; no clear D. The CDR3 loop spans 17 amino acids. CDR1 and CDR2 from the germline V gene are SEHNR and FQNEAQ (reference sequence). V was pared by 3 bases and J by 7 bases, with 19 bases between. In nucleotides, the CDR3 is TGTGCCAGCAGCTTTAGTGGGAACGAATTGTCAAATTCACCCCTCCACTTT. This sequence encodes CASSFSGNELSNSPLHF.